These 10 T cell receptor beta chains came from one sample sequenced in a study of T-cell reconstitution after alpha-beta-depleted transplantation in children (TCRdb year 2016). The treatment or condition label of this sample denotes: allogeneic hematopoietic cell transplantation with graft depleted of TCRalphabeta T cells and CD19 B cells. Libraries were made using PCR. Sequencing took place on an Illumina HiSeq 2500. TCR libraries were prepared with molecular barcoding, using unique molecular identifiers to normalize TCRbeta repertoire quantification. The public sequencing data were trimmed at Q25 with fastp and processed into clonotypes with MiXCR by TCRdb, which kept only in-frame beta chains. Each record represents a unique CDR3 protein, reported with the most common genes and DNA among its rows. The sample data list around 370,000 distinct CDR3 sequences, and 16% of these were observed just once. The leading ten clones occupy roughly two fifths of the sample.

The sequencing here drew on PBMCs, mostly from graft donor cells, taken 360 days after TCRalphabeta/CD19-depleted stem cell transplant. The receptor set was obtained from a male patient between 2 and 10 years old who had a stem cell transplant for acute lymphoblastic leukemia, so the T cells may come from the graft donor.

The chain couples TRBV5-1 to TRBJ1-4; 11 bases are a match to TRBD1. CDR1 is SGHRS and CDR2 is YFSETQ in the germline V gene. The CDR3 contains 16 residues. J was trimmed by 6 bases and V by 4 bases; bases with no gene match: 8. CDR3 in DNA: TGCGCCAGCAGCGGCGGGACAGGGGGAAGTTATGAAAAACTGTTTTTT. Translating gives CASSGGTGGSYEKLFF.

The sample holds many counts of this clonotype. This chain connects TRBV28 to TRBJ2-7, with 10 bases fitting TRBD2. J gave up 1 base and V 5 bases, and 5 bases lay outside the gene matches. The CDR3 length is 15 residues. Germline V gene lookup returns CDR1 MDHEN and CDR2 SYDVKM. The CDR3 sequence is CASSVLAGVSYEQYF. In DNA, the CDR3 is TGTGCCAGCAGTGTTCTAGCGGGAGTGTCCTACGAGCAGTACTTC.

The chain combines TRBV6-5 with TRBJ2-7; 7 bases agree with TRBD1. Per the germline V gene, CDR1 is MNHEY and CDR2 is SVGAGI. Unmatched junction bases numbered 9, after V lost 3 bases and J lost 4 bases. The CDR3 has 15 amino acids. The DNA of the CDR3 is TGTGCCAGCAGTTATGACAGGGCTGGAATATACGAGCAGTACTTC. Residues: CASSYDRAGIYEQYF.

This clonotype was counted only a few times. CDR3 bases: TGTGCCAGCAGCCCCCCAGGGAGATTAGAGGGCATTCAGTACTTC. Its translation: CASSPPGRLEGIQYF. This chain uses TRBV28 with TRBJ2-4, with D perhaps TRBD1 or TRBD2 (5 bases each). V was shortened by 6 bases and J by 9 bases, with 21 bases between the two germline ends. Germline V gene lookup returns CDR1 MDHEN and CDR2 SYDVKM. The length of the CDR3 is 15 residues.

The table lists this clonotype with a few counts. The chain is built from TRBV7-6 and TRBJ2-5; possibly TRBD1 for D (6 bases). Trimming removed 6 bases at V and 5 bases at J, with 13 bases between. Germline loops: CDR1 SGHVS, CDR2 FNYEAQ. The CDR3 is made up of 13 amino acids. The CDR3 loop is CASRPDSAETQYF. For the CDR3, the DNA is TGTGCCAGCAGACCGGACAGCGCGGAGACCCAGTACTTC.

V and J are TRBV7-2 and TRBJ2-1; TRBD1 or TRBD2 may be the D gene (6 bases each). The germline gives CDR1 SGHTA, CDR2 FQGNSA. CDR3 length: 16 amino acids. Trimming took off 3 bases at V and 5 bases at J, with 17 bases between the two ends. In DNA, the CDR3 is TGTGCCAGCAGCTTCAGCTTAGGGGGACTCAACAATGAGCAGTTCTTC. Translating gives CASSFSLGGLNNEQFF.

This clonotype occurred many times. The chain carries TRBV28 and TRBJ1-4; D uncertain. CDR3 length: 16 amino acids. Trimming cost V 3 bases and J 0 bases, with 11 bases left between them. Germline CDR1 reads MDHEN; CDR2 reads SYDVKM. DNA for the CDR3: TGTGCCAGCAGTTTGGGCGGGGTTGCAACTAATGAAAAACTGTTTTTT. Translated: CASSLGGVATNEKLFF.

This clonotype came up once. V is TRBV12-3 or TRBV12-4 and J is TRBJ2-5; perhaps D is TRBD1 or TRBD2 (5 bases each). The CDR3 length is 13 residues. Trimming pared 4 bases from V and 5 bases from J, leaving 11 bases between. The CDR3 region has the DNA TGTGCCAGCAGTTCCGGGACGCGTGAGACCCAGTACTTC. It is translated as CASSSGTRETQYF.

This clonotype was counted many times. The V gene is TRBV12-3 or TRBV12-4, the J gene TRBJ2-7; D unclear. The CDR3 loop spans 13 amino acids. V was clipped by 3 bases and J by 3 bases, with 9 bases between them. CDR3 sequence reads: CASSFVSLYEQYF. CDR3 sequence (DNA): TGTGCCAGCAGTTTCGTCTCCCTCTACGAGCAGTACTTC.

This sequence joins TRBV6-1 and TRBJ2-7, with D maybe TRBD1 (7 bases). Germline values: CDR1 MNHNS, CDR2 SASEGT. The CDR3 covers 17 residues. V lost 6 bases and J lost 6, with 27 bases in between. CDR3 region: CASSRSAGSRGRFEQYF. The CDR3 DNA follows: TGTGCCAGCAGCCGTTCGGCGGGATCGAGGGGGCGCTTCGAGCAGTACTTC.